This T cell receptor beta chain stems from a study of blood T cell repertoires in COVID-19. Study overall: Whether acute or convalescent, the COVID-19 samples came from the United States, Italy and Spain. From T cells, B-cell-depleted T cells, or PBMCs came the material, which was cDNA or gDNA.

The study recruited people aged roughly 18 to 95 years across around 24 US areas. Participant-reported clinical history was the basis for cohort assignment. The CDR3 runs 17 residues. V lost 4 bases and J lost 1; bases outside the gene matches: 10. In germline, CDR1 is SGHRS, CDR2 YFSETQ. The data were produced by immunoSEQ multiplex PCR, yet TCRdb's version contains in-frame clones alone and is incomplete. This sample has a few hundred thousand clones, with roughly 90% found just once. This TCR came from a woman in her twenties or thirties who had recovered from COVID-19. The chain recombines TRBV5-1 with TRBJ1-1, with TRBD1 identical over 10 bases. Sequencing input: PBMCs or T cells enriched from blood (not recorded which). The CDR3 sequence is CASSTYGQGERNTEAFF. CDR3 coding DNA: TGCGCCAGCAGCACCTATGGACAGGGGGAAAGGAACACTGAAGCTTTCTTT.